This T cell receptor beta chain stems from a study of blood T cell repertoires in COVID-19. Overall study: COVID-19 samples from acute and convalescent phases originated in the United States, Italy and Spain. PBMCs, B-cell-depleted T cells, or T cells were the source of the cDNA or gDNA that made up the material.

Study processing details: It was from reference gene primer amplification that nucleated cell counts were estimated. Repertoires were generated with immunoSEQ multiplex PCR, while TCRdb's copy carries only in-frame clones and drops some. V and J calls and clone size are given by that table; D and trimming were obtained from the DNA. The sample has 300,000 to 350,000 clones; 80% to 90% are singletons. Between the trimmed V and J ends, which lost 6 bases and 5 bases, there was a span of 16 bases. Germline lookup yields CDR1 MNHEY and CDR2 SVGAGI. CDR3 length: 14 residues. Enrollment of patients from Seattle took place during active infection, with longitudinal follow-up.

Source material: peripheral blood. The TCR comes from a woman in her 50s with COVID-19, enrolled during active disease. The J gene is TRBJ2-5, the V gene TRBV6-5; D perhaps matches TRBD1 (5 bases). The CDR3 loop is CASSRTRAEETQYF. Written as DNA, the CDR3 is TGTGCCAGCAGCCGGACAAGAGCAGAGGAGACCCAGTACTTC.